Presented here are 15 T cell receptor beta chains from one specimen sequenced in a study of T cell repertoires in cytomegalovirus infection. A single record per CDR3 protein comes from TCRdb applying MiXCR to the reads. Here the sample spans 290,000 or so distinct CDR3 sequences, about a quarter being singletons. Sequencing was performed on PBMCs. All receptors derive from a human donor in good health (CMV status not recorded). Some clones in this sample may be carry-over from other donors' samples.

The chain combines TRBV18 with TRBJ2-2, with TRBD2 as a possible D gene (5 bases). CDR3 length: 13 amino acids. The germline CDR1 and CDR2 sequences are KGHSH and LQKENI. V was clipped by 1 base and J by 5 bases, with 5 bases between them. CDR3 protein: CASSPRETGELFF. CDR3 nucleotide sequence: TGTGCCAGCTCACCACGGGAGACCGGGGAGCTGTTTTTT.

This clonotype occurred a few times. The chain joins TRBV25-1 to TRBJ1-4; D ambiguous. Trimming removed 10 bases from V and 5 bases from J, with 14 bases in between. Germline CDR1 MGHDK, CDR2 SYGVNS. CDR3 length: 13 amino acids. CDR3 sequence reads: CATSKGTNEKLFF. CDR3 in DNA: TGTGCCACCTCTAAGGGTACGAATGAAAAACTGTTTTTT.

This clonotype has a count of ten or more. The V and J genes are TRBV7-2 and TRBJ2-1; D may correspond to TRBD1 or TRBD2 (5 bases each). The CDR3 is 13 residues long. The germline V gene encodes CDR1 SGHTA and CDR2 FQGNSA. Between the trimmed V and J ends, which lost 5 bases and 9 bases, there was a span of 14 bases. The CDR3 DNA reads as TGTGCCAGCAGCAGAACCGGGACCCCTGAGCAGTTCTTC. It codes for CASSRTGTPEQFF.

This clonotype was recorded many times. CDR3 nucleotides: TGTGCCAGCAGCCAAGGCGGCAATCAGCCCCAGCATTTT. It is translated as CASSQGGNQPQHF. The chain uses TRBV14 and TRBJ1-5; no definite D call. V lost 1 base and J lost 2, with 3 bases in between. This CDR3 spans 13 amino acids. The germline CDR1 and CDR2 sequences are SGHDN and FVKESK.

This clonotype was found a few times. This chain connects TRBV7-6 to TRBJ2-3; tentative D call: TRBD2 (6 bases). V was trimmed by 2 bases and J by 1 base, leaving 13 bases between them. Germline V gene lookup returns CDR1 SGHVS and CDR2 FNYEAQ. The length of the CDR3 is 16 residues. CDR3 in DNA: TGTGCCAGCAGCTTAATCCTCGGCGGGGGCACAGATACGCAGTATTTT. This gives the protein CASSLILGGGTDTQYF.

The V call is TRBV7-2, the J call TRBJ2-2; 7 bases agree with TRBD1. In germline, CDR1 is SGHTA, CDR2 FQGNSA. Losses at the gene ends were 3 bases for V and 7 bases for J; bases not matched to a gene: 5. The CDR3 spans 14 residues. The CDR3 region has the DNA TGTGCCAGCAGCTTCGACAGGGAAGGCGGGGAGCTGTTTTTT. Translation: CASSFDREGGELFF.

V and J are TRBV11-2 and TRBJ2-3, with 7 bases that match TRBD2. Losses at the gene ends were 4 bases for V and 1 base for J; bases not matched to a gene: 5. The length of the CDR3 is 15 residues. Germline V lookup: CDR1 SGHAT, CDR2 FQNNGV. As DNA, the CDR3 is TGTGCCAGCAGCTGGAGCGGGGCGGGCACAGATACGCAGTATTTT. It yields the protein CASSWSGAGTDTQYF.

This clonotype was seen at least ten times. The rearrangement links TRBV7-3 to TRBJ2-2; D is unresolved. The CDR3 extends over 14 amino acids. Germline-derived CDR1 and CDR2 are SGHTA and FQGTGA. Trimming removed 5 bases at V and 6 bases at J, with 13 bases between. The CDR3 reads CASSTMGGPGELFF. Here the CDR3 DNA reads TGTGCCAGCAGCACTATGGGCGGTCCCGGGGAGCTGTTTTTT.

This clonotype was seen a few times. Here the CDR3 DNA reads TGTGCCAGCAGCGTATCATCCGGTGCTTATGGCTACACCTTC. Protein product: CASSVSSGAYGYTF. The chain joins TRBV9 to TRBJ1-2, with no clear D. The CDR3 length is 14 residues. Germline V gives CDR1 SGDLS, CDR2 YYNGEE. V lost 1 base and J 5 bases, leaving 12 bases between the germline ends.

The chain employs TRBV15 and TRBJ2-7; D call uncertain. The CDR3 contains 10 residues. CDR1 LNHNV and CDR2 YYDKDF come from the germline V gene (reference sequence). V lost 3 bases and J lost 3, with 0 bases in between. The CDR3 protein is CATSSYEQYF. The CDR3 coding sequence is TGTGCCACCAGCAGCTACGAGCAGTACTTC. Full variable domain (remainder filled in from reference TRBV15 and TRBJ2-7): DAMVIQNPRYQVTQFGKPVTLSCSQTLNHNVMYWYQQKSSQAPKLLFHYYDKDFNNEADTPDNFQSRRPNTSFCFLDIRSPGLGDTAMYLCATSSYEQYFGPGTRLTVT.

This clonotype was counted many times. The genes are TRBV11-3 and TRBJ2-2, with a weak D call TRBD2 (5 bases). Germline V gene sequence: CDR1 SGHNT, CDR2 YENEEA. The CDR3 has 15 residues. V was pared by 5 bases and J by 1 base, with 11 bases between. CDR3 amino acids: CASSPDYQNTGELFF. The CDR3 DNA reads TGTGCCAGCAGCCCCGACTACCAGAACACCGGGGAGCTGTTTTTT. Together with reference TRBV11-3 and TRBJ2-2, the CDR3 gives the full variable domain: EAGVVQSPRYKIIEKKQPVAFWCNPISGHNTLYWYLQNLGQGPELLIRYENEEAVDDSQLPKDRFSAERLKGVDSTLKIQPAELGDSAVYLCASSPDYQNTGELFFGEGSRLTVL.

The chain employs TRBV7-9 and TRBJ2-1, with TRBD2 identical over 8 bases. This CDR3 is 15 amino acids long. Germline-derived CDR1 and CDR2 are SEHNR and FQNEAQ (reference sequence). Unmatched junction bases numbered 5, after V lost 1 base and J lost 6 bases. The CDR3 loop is CASSLGAGGGNEQFF. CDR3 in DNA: TGTGCCAGCAGCTTAGGGGCGGGAGGTGGCAATGAGCAGTTCTTC.

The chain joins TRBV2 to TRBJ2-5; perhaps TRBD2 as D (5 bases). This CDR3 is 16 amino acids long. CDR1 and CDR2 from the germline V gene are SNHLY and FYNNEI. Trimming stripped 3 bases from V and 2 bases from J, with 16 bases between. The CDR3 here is CASSDVQKGVQETQYF. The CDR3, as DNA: TGTGCCAGCAGTGATGTACAAAAGGGAGTTCAAGAGACCCAGTACTTC.

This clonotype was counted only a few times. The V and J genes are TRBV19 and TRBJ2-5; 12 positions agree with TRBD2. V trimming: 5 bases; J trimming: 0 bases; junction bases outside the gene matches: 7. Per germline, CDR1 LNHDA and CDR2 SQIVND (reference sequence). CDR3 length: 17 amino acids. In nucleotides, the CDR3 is TGTGCCAGTAGTCCCACTAGCGGGGGGCCGTACCAAGAGACCCAGTACTTC. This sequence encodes CASSPTSGGPYQETQYF.

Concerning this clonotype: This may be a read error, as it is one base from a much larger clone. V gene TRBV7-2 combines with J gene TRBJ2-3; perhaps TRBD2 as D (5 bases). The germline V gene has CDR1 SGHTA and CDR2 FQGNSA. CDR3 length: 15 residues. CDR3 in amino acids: CVSSGWGGSTDTQYF. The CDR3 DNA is TGTGTCAGCAGCGGTTGGGGTGGTAGCACAGATACGCAGTATTTT.